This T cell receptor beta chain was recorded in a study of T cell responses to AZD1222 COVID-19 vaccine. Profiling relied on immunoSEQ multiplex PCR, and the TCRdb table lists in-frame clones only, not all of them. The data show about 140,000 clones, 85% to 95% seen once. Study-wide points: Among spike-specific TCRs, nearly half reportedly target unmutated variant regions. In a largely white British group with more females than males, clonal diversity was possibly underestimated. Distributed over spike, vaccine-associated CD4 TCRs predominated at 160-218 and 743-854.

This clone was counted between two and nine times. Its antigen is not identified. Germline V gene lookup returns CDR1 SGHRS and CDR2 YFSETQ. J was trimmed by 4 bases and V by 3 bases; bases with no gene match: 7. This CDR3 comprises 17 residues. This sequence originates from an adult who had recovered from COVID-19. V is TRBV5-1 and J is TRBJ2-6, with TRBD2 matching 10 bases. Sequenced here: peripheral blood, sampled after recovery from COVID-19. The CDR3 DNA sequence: TGCGCCAGCAGCTGGCTAGCGGGAGTTGCAGGGGCCAACGTCCTGACTTTC. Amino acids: CASSWLAGVAGANVLTF. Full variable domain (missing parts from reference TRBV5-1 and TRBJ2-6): KAGVTQTPRYLIKTRGQQVTLSCSPISGHRSVSWYQQTPGQGLQFLFEYFSETQRNKGNFPGRFSGRQFSNSRSEMNVSTLELGDSALYLCASSWLAGVAGANVLTFGAGSRLTVL.